These T cell receptor beta chains were read from a single sample in a study of T-cell reconstitution after alpha-beta-depleted transplantation in children. TCRdb recomputed calls from the PCR reads with MiXCR, one row per CDR3 protein. The repertoire holds hundreds of thousands of distinct CDR3 sequences, with 20% to 30% as singletons. Material: PBMCs, mostly from graft donor cells, obtained 360 days after TCRalphabeta/CD19-depleted stem cell transplant. Receptors originate from a female patient aged 2 to 10 who had a stem cell transplant for congenital amegakaryocytic thrombocytopenia, so the T cells may come from the graft donor. CDR3s include the opening cysteine and the closing phenylalanine or tryptophan. The D gene is left open where the match is weak. The listing skips clone size in some rows; elsewhere it reads once, few, many or a size class.

abundance,j_gene,len,v_gene,d_gene,CDR3nt,CDR3aa
.,TRBJ2-1,10,TRBV29-1,TRBD2,TGCAGCGTTGAAGTAGGCCTAGCGGCTTTC,CSVEVGLAAF
few,TRBJ1-2,14,TRBV4-1,TRBD1,TGCGCCAGCAGCCAACGGACAGGGGGCTATGGCTACACCTTC,CASSQRTGGYGYTF
.,TRBJ2-3,13,TRBV4-1,.,TGCGCCAGCAGCCCATTAATGGGGGGTACGCAGTATTTT,CASSPLMGGTQYF
many,TRBJ2-5,13,TRBV24-1,.,TGTGCCACCAGTGATGCCAAGGAAGAGACCCAGTACTTC,CATSDAKEETQYF
many,TRBJ2-5,14,TRBV2,.,TGTGCCAGCAGTTCCGGTCAGGTGGGGGAGACCCAGTACTTC,CASSSGQVGETQYF
.,TRBJ1-1,13,TRBV12-3/TRBV12-4,TRBD1,TGTGCCAGCAGGACCACAGGGGGCACTGAAGCTTTCTTT,CASRTTGGTEAFF
few,TRBJ2-3,16,TRBV12-3/TRBV12-4,.,TGTGCCAGCCTTCGGGGGGCAGGGGAGCACTCAGATACGCAGTATTTT,CASLRGAGEHSDTQYF
few,TRBJ2-7,16,TRBV7-8,TRBD2,TGTGCCAGCAGCCCGGCTCGGACTAGCGGGTCCTACGAGCAGTACTTC,CASSPARTSGSYEQYF
few,TRBJ1-2,16,TRBV30,.,TGTGCCTGGAGTGTACGCCTAGGGGTGTGGGGCGATGGCTACACCTTC,CAWSVRLGVWGDGYTF
few,TRBJ1-5,13,TRBV6-1,.,TGTGCCAGCAGTGGGGAAAGCAATCAGCCCCAGCATTTT,CASSGESNQPQHF
few,TRBJ2-7,13,TRBV30,.,TGTGCCTGGAGTGTTGACACAAATCGGGAGCAGTACTTC,CAWSVDTNREQYF
.,TRBJ1-5,13,TRBV6-2/TRBV6-3,.,TGTGCCAGCAGGCAGGCGGGTTGGTCGCCCCAGCATTTT,CASRQAGWSPQHF
.,TRBJ1-4,16,TRBV28,TRBD1,TGTGCCAGCAGTTCGGCCTCGGGACAGGGGGCATGGAAACTGTTTTTT,CASSSASGQGAWKLFF
few,TRBJ2-2,11,TRBV15,.,TGTGCCACCATGAGCACCGGGGAGCTGTTTTTT,CATMSTGELFF
.,TRBJ2-7,16,TRBV10-3,TRBD2,TGTGCCTCCAAGGGTGCACTAGCGGGGAGTTCCTACGAGCAGTACTTC,CASKGALAGSSYEQYF
few,TRBJ2-1,15,TRBV24-1,TRBD1,TGTGCCACCAGTGACCAGGGACAGGCCGGGGATGAGCAGTTCTTC,CATSDQGQAGDEQFF
many,TRBJ2-5,16,TRBV24-1,TRBD2,TGTGCCACCAGTGATTCTCTAGCGGGATTAGGAGAGACCCAGTACTTC,CATSDSLAGLGETQYF